The rows below give T cell receptor beta chains drawn from one sample of a study of blood T cell repertoires in COVID-19. TCRdb keeps only in-frame clones here, not all; method: immunoSEQ multiplex PCR. The sample includes over 350,000 clones, roughly 91% of them seen just once. The source material was PBMCs or T cells enriched from blood (not recorded which). These receptors all come from a woman under 30 who had recovered from COVID-19. Both conserved end residues are part of each CDR3. The D gene is left open where the match is weak. Size is stated for part of the rows, as once, few or many counts, or as a class when the clone is expanded.

clone_size d_call j_call v_call cdr3_aa cdr3_nt
NA NA TRBJ2-7 TRBV10-3 CAISDPEQGIYEQYF TGTGCCATCAGTGATCCGGAGCAGGGCATCTACGAGCAGTACTTC
NA TRBD1 TRBJ2-7 TRBV5-6 CASSGDRDSYEQYF TGTGCCAGCAGCGGGGACAGGGACTCCTACGAGCAGTACTTC
NA TRBD1 TRBJ2-2 TRBV6-1 CASSESTGWHGELFF TGTGCCAGCAGTGAGTCGACAGGGTGGCACGGGGAGCTGTTTTTT
NA NA TRBJ1-2 TRBV29-1 CSVEWGLYGYTF TGCAGCGTTGAATGGGGACTCTATGGCTACACCTTC
NA NA TRBJ1-6 TRBV30 CAWSVGSKDSPLHF TGTGCCTGGAGTGTAGGTAGCAAAGATTCACCCCTCCACTTT
NA TRBD2 TRBJ2-1 TRBV9 CASSFRTSGRDEQFF TGTGCCAGCAGCTTTCGGACTAGCGGGCGGGATGAGCAGTTCTTC
NA TRBD2 TRBJ2-1 TRBV4-1 CASSQHSLAGGIYNEQFF TGCGCCAGCAGCCAGCATTCCCTAGCGGGGGGTATTTACAATGAGCAGTTCTTC
NA TRBD2 TRBJ2-7 TRBV5-8 CASSLYSGGGIYEQYF TGTGCCAGCAGCCTCTACTCTGGCGGGGGGATCTACGAGCAGTACTTC
NA TRBD1 TRBJ2-7 TRBV27 CASSSTGGLGENF TGTGCCAGCAGTTCGACAGGGGGCCTGGGGGAGAACTTC
NA NA TRBJ2-3 TRBV7-6 CASSFEGGKGTQYF TGTGCCAGCAGCTTCGAGGGGGGGAAAGGTACGCAGTATTTT
NA NA TRBJ2-5 TRBV13 CASSLGTGSWETQYF TGTGCCAGCAGCTTAGGAACAGGGTCATGGGAGACCCAGTACTTC
NA NA TRBJ2-2 TRBV5-1 CASSWEGHNTGELFF TGCGCCAGCAGTTGGGAGGGACACAACACCGGGGAGCTGTTTTTT
NA NA TRBJ1-3 TRBV3-1/TRBV3-2 CASSQGYGNSGNTIYF TGTGCCAGCAGCCAAGGCTACGGTAACTCTGGAAACACCATATATTTT
NA NA TRBJ2-7 TRBV6-1 CASSEAGTSLYEQYF TGTGCCAGCAGTGAAGCCGGGACAAGCCTCTATGAGCAGTACTTC
NA NA TRBJ1-6 TRBV27 CASSSIPIDSALHF TGTGCCAGCAGCTCCATCCCGATCGACTCGGCCCTCCACTTT
NA NA TRBJ2-3 TRBV3-1/TRBV3-2 CASSTETAQYF TGTGCCAGCAGCACGGAGACTGCGCAGTATTTT
NA TRBD1 TRBJ1-1 TRBV15 CATSRTGYMNTEAFF TGTGCCACCAGCAGGACAGGGTACATGAACACTGAAGCTTTCTTT
once TRBD1 TRBJ2-5 TRBV3-1/TRBV3-2 CASSVFSGGAWETQYF TGTGCCAGCAGCGTATTCTCAGGGGGCGCTTGGGAGACCCAGTACTTC
NA TRBD2 TRBJ2-1 TRBV15 CATSRAGGLAGLDEQFF TGTGCCACCAGCAGGGCTGGGGGACTAGCGGGGCTGGATGAGCAGTTCTTC
NA NA TRBJ2-7 TRBV11-2 CASSLELTYEQYF TGTGCCAGCAGCTTAGAATTAACCTACGAGCAGTACTTC